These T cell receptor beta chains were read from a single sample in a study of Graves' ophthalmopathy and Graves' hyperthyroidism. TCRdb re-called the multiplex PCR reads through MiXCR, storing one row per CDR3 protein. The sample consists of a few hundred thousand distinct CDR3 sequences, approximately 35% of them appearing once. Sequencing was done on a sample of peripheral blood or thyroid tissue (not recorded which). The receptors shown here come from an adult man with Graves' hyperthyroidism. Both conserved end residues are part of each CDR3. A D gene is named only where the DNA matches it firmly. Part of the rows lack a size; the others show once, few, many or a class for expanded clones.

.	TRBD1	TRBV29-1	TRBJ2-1	CSVAGGTYNEQFF	TGCAGCGTTGCAGGGGGCACCTACAATGAGCAGTTCTTC
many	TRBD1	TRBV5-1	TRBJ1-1	CASSRTGTESRTEAFF	TGCGCCAGCAGCCGGACGGGGACAGAATCTCGAACTGAAGCTTTCTTT
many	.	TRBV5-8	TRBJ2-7	CASTASGGGSYEQYF	TGTGCCAGCACCGCATCGGGCGGTGGCTCCTACGAGCAGTACTTC
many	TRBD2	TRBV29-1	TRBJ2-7	CSVRGGRTYEQYF	TGCAGCGTTCGGGGGGGTCGGACCTACGAGCAGTACTTC
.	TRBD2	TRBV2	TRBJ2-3	CASSPRNRLADSTDTQYF	TGTGCCAGCAGCCCACGGAACCGACTAGCGGATAGCACAGATACGCAGTATTTT
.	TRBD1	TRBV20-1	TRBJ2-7	CSASRDSVSCEQYF	TGCAGTGCTAGCCGGGACAGTGTTTCCTGCGAGCAGTACTTC
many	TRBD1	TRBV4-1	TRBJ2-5	CASSYRQGQETQYF	TGCGCCAGCAGCTACAGACAGGGCCAAGAGACCCAGTACTTC
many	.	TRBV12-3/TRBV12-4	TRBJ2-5	CASSFGGGPQETQYF	TGTGCCAGCAGTTTCGGGGGAGGACCACAAGAGACCCAGTACTTC
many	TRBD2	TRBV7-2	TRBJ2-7	CASSFGGGLAYEQYF	TGTGCCAGCAGCTTTGGGGGGGGACTAGCCTACGAGCAGTACTTC
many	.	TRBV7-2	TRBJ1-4	CASSLSQATNEKLFF	TGTGCCAGCAGCTTATCCCAGGCAACTAATGAAAAACTGTTTTTT
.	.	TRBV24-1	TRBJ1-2	CATSDSLGAGGYTF	TGTGCCACCAGTGATTCCCTCGGGGCAGGTGGCTACACCTTC
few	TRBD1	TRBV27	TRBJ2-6	CASSKGTAGGVLTF	TGTGCCAGCAGCAAGGGGACAGCCGGTGGGGTCCTGACTTTC
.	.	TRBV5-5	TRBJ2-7	CVSSLADRSYEQYF	TGCGTCAGCAGCTTGGCGGACAGAAGCTACGAGCAGTACTTC
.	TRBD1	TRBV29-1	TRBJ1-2	CSVEKGTGKDGYTF	TGCAGCGTTGAAAAGGGGACAGGGAAAGATGGCTACACCTTC
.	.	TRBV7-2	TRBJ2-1	CASSLALAMNEQFF	TGTGCCAGCAGCTTAGCGCTAGCGATGAATGAGCAGTTCTTC
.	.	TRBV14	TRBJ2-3	CASSQDRFRTDTQYF	TGTGCCAGCAGCCAAGATCGGTTTAGAACAGATACGCAGTATTTT
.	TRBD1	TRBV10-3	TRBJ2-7	CAISETGGSYEQYF	TGTGCCATCAGTGAGACAGGGGGCTCCTATGAGCAGTACTTC
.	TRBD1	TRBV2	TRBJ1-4	CASKAGTGGFEKLFF	TGTGCCAGCAAGGCAGGGACAGGGGGTTTCGAAAAACTGTTTTTT
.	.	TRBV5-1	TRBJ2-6	CASSLGGGTSTRSGANVLTF	TGCGCCAGCAGCTTGGGAGGGGGGACTTCAACTCGCTCTGGGGCCAACGTCCTGACTTTC
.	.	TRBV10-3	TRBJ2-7	CAIRQAENYEQYF	TGTGCCATCAGACAAGCGGAAAACTACGAGCAGTACTTC
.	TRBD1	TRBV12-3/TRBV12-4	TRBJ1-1	CASNPGQGNTEAFF	TGTGCCAGCAATCCGGGACAGGGGAACACTGAAGCTTTCTTT
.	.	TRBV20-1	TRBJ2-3	CSAETGTDTQYF	TGCAGTGCGGAGACAGGCACAGATACGCAGTATTTT
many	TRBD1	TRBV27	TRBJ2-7	CASRRTGGSYEQYF	TGTGCCAGCAGACGGACAGGGGGATCCTACGAGCAGTACTTC
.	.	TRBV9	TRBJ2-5	CASSRDGADQETQYF	TGTGCCAGCAGCCGAGACGGGGCGGATCAAGAGACCCAGTACTTC
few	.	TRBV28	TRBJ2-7	CASTVNYEQYF	TGTGCCAGCACAGTAAATTACGAGCAGTACTTC
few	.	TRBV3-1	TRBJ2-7	CASSGTSPQTYEQYF	TGTGCCAGCAGCGGAACTAGCCCGCAAACCTACGAGCAGTACTTC
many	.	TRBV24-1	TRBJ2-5	CATRQGVQETQYF	TGTGCCACCAGACAGGGAGTCCAAGAGACCCAGTACTTC
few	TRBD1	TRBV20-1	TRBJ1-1	CSAAQGALSTEAFF	TGCAGTGCTGCCCAGGGGGCGCTGAGCACTGAAGCTTTCTTT
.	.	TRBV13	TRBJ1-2	CASNKQSAPYGYTF	TGTGCCAGCAACAAACAGAGCGCACCCTATGGCTACACCTTC
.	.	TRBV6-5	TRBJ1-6	CASSPRSRGAGLHSPLHF	TGTGCCAGCAGCCCTCGGTCTAGGGGTGCCGGACTCCATTCACCCCTCCACTTT
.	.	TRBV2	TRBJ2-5	CASSLTVGETQYF	TGTGCCAGCAGTTTGACGGTCGGGGAGACCCAGTACTTC
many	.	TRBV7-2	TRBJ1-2	CASSLAHTTYGYTF	TGTGCCAGCAGCTTAGCCCACACGACCTATGGCTACACCTTC
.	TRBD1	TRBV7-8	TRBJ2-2	CASSLMPGGFGELFF	TGTGCCAGCAGCTTAATGCCAGGGGGCTTTGGCGAGCTGTTTTTT
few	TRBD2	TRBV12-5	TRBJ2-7	CASGSGGPTYEQYF	TGTGCTAGTGGGTCGGGAGGGCCGACCTACGAGCAGTACTTC
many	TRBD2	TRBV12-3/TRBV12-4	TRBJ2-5	CASSLGLAGLQETQYF	TGTGCCAGCAGTCTAGGACTAGCGGGACTTCAAGAGACCCAGTACTTC
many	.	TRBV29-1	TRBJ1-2	CSVTLRDHGYGYTF	TGCAGCGTGACTCTTCGGGACCATGGCTATGGCTACACCTTC
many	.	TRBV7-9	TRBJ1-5	CASSPPGVNQPQHF	TGTGCCAGCAGCCCCCCTGGGGTCAATCAGCCCCAGCATTTT
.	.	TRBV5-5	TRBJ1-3	CASSPSGRGTIYF	TGTGCCAGCAGCCCGAGCGGGAGGGGCACCATATATTTT
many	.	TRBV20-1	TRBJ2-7	CSAHAPGLQSHEQYF	TGCAGTGCGCACGCACCGGGACTCCAGTCCCACGAGCAGTACTTC
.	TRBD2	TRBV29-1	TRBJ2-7	CSAAGGSSYEQYF	TGCAGCGCGGCGGGGGGCAGCTCTTACGAGCAGTACTTC
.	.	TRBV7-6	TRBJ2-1	CASSRGPPQGNEQFF	TGTGCCAGCAGCCGGGGGCCCCCGCAAGGTAATGAGCAGTTCTTC
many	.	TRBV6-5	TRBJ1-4	CASSQGRDEKLFF	TGTGCCAGCAGCCAAGGACGGGATGAAAAACTGTTTTTT
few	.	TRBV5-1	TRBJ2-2	CASSLSAGQSNTGELFF	TGCGCCAGCAGCCTCAGCGCAGGACAGTCGAACACCGGGGAGCTGTTTTTT
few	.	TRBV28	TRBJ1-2	CASLTQGSYGYTF	TGTGCCAGCCTGACACAGGGAAGCTATGGCTACACCTTC
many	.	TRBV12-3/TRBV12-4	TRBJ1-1	CASSLFRDTEAFF	TGTGCCAGCAGTTTATTCAGGGACACTGAAGCTTTCTTT
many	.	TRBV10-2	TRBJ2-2	CASGVPGTGELFF	TGCGCCAGCGGGGTTCCAGGTACCGGGGAGCTGTTTTTT
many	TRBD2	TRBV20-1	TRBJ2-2	CSARTSGRADTGELFF	TGCAGTGCTAGAACTAGCGGGAGGGCCGACACCGGGGAGCTGTTTTTT
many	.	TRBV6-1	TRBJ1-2	CASSVQGTHYGYTF	TGTGCCAGCAGTGTCCAGGGGACCCACTATGGCTACACCTTC
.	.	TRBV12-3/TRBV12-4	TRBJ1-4	CASSKTVRAGNEKLFF	TGTGCCAGCAGCAAGACCGTCAGGGCCGGTAATGAAAAACTGTTTTTT
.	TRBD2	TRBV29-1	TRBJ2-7	CSVIGGSYEQYF	TGCAGCGTTATCGGGGGGTCCTACGAGCAGTACTTC
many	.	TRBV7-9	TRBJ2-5	CASSFPGVGETQYF	TGTGCCAGCAGCTTCCCCGGGGTTGGGGAGACCCAGTACTTC
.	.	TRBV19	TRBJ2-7	CASSMIWGNRYEQYF	TGTGCCAGTAGTATGATATGGGGGAATCGCTACGAGCAGTACTTC
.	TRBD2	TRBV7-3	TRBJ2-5	CASTLAGGETQYF	TGTGCCAGCACCTTAGCGGGGGGAGAGACCCAGTACTTC
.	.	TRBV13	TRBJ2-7	CASSSRIGESYEQYF	TGTGCCAGCAGCTCAAGGATAGGGGAGTCCTACGAGCAGTACTTC
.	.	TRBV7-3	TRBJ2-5	CASSSYQGRTGETQYF	TGTGCCAGCAGCTCCTATCAGGGGCGGACGGGAGAGACCCAGTACTTC
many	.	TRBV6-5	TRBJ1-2	CASIGDRYRNYGYTF	TGTGCCAGCATCGGCGATAGATACAGGAACTATGGCTACACCTTC
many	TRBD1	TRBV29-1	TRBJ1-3	CSVEQGAPGGNTIYF	TGCAGCGTTGAACAGGGGGCTCCCGGGGGAAACACCATATATTTT
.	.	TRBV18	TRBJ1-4	CASSTSEKLFF	TGTGCCAGCTCAACCTCCGAAAAACTGTTTTTT
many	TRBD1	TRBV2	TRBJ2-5	CASSEPRTGLLQYF	TGTGCCAGCAGTGAACCAAGGACAGGGTTATTGCAGTACTTC
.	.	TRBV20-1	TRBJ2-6	CSASGTGANVLTF	TGCAGTGCCTCCGGGACAGGGGCCAACGTCCTGACTTTC